Only a few counts were recorded for the clone carrying this T cell receptor beta chain. As yet, its antigen is unknown. These data are taken from a study of identical twins. V was clipped by 5 bases and J by 0 bases, with 14 bases between them. Germline CDR1 SGHNT, CDR2 YENEEA. This CDR3 spans 16 amino acids. Every sampled donor was Caucasian and healthy. From the 5' RACE reads, TCRdb called clonotypes with MiXCR, one entry per CDR3 protein. Altogether roughly 350,000 distinct CDR3 sequences are present, around 12% being singletons, with the ten largest covering just over 7%. Study-wide results and caveats: Cross-sectional statistics, not tracking of the same donors, supported the conclusions. Within beta out-of-frame sequences, the excess sharing observed between twins was weaker.

Another study also made use of these data, one on yellow fever vaccine responses in identical twins.

The chain is built from TRBV11-3 and TRBJ2-1, with D unclear. Input material: CD8+ T cells sorted from blood. This clonotype was obtained from a woman between 18 and 29 years old in good health. CDR3 sequence reads: CASSRGVGFSYNEQFF. CDR3 DNA sequence: TGTGCCAGCAGCCGAGGCGTGGGATTCTCCTACAATGAGCAGTTCTTC.